Shown below are 18 T cell receptor beta chains from a single sample sequenced in a study of blood T cell repertoires in COVID-19. The assay was immunoSEQ multiplex PCR, and TCRdb's table has in-frame clones only and misses some. The sample carries approximately 200,000 clones, about 85% recorded once. The sequenced material came from PBMCs or T cells enriched from blood (not recorded which). Receptors originate from a woman in her 30s who had recovered from COVID-19.

The chain carries TRBV29-1 and TRBJ1-2; 7 positions match TRBD1. The CDR3 loop spans 12 amino acids. V lost 4 bases, J lost 7 bases, and 6 bases stayed unmatched. Looked up from germline, CDR1 is SQVTM and CDR2 is ANQGSEA. This chain's CDR3 is CSVGRGHRGYTF. Written as DNA, the CDR3 is TGCAGCGTTGGAAGGGGGCATCGTGGCTACACCTTC.

The chain couples TRBV10-2 to TRBJ2-1; D is uncertain. Germline values: CDR1 WSHSY, CDR2 SAAADI. With 6 bases removed from V and 10 bases from J, the gap between germline ends came to 7 bases. CDR3 size: 10 residues. The CDR3 DNA sequence: TGCGCCAGCAGGACAATCGAGCAGTTCTTC. Its protein product is CASRTIEQFF.

The J gene is TRBJ1-1, the V gene TRBV6-5, with D possibly matching TRBD1 (6 bases). This CDR3 spans 14 amino acids. Germline CDR1 reads MNHEY; CDR2 reads SVGAGI. Trimming took 7 bases from V and 0 from J, leaving 12 bases between them. CDR3 in DNA: TGTGCCAGCACCGAGGACAGCGTGAACACTGAAGCTTTCTTT. It specifies CASTEDSVNTEAFF.

There are a few counts of this clone. The rearrangement uses TRBV24-1 and TRBJ2-5, with 8 nucleotides matching TRBD2. Germline values: CDR1 KGHDR, CDR2 SFDVKD. This CDR3 has 15 amino acids. The ends lost 4 bases at V and 2 bases at J; junction bases unmatched: 5. CDR3 bases: TGTGCCACCAGTGACCGAACTAGCGGACAAGAGACCCAGTACTTC. Translated: CATSDRTSGQETQYF.

The J gene is TRBJ2-7, the V gene TRBV7-2; TRBD2 aligns across 7 bases. The V and J ends lost 5 bases and 7 bases, in that order; junction bases with no gene match: 14. Germline CDR1 and CDR2: SGHTA and FQGNSA. This CDR3 has 15 residues. CDR3 residues: CASSPAGNALKEQYF. In DNA form, the CDR3 reads TGTGCCAGCAGCCCAGCGGGGAACGCCCTTAAGGAGCAGTACTTC.

The V gene is TRBV24-1, the J gene TRBJ2-1; 8 nucleotides agree with TRBD1. The CDR3 spans 16 residues. Germline CDR1 KGHDR, CDR2 SFDVKD. Trimming took 4 bases from V and 7 from J; bases not matched to a gene: 11. The CDR3 protein is CATSEPGTGWVNEQFF. The CDR3 bases are TGTGCCACCAGTGAGCCCGGGACAGGTTGGGTTAATGAGCAGTTCTTC.

The gene calls are TRBV30 and TRBJ1-2; 8 bases align to TRBD1. Germline V gives CDR1 GTSNPN, CDR2 SVGIG (reference sequence). CDR3 length: 12 amino acids. V was clipped by 1 base and J by 8 bases; unmatched bases: 3. This chain's CDR3 is CAWSGQGMGYTF. CDR3 nucleotides: TGTGCCTGGAGTGGACAGGGGATGGGCTACACCTTC. The complete variable domain, with remaining parts taken from reference TRBV30 and TRBJ1-2, reads SQTIHQWPATLVQPVGSPLSLECTVEGTSNPNLYWYRQAAGRGLQLLFYSVGIGQISSEVPQNLSASRPQDRQFILSSKKLLLSDSGFYLCAWSGQGMGYTFGSGTRLTVV.

Worth noting for this clone: An end of the junction does not agree with germline; a read error may underlie this. The chain recombines TRBV12-3 or TRBV12-4 with TRBJ1-1; D is perhaps TRBD1 (5 bases). This CDR3 contains 13 residues. Written as DNA, the CDR3 is TGTGCCAGCAGTTTTAGGGTGGACACTGAAGTTTTCTTT. It codes for CASSFRVDTEVFF.

The rearrangement joins TRBV4-2 to TRBJ1-4, with D uncertain. The germline V gene has CDR1 LGHNA and CDR2 YNFKEQ. Deletions cut 1 base from V and 5 bases from J, with 5 bases between. The CDR3 contains 13 residues. DNA of the CDR3: TGTGCCAGCAGCCAAGTGCTAAATGAAAAACTGTTTTTT. Translating gives CASSQVLNEKLFF.

The CDR3 DNA sequence: TGTGCCAGCAGCTTTCATGGGCGGGGGACCGGGGAGCTGTTTTTT. Translating it yields CASSFHGRGTGELFF. This sequence joins TRBV11-3 and TRBJ2-2; 7 nucleotides line up with TRBD2. Germline V gives CDR1 SGHNT, CDR2 YENEEA. The CDR3 extends over 15 amino acids. Trimming at V came to 3 bases and at J to 5 bases, leaving 6 bases not matched to a gene.

The chain combines TRBV15 with TRBJ2-3; 8 bases map to TRBD2. The germline V gene encodes CDR1 LNHNV and CDR2 YYDKDF (reference sequence). The CDR3 has 17 amino acids. Germline trimming cut 4 bases from V and 1 base from J; bases unmatched to any gene: 10. The CDR3 sequence is CATSTQFGGGGTDTQYF. DNA of the CDR3: TGTGCCACCAGCACCCAGTTCGGGGGGGGTGGCACAGATACGCAGTATTTT.

The gene calls are TRBV7-2 and TRBJ1-1; D gene ambiguous. Per the germline V gene, CDR1 is SGHTA and CDR2 is FQGNSA. The CDR3 length is 13 residues. Trimming removed 2 bases from V and 1 base from J, with 5 bases in between. The CDR3 spells CASSLSSNTEAFF. In DNA form, the CDR3 reads TGTGCCAGCAGCTTATCATCGAACACTGAAGCTTTCTTT. Full variable domain (missing parts from reference TRBV7-2 and TRBJ1-1): GAGVSQSPSNKVTEKGKDVELRCDPISGHTALYWYRQSLGQGLEFLIYFQGNSAPDKSGLPSDRFSAERTGGSVSTLTIQRTQQEDSAVYLCASSLSSNTEAFFGQGTRLTVV.

The table lists this clone with a few counts. The chain recombines TRBV6-2 or TRBV6-3 with TRBJ2-1; tentative D call: TRBD1 (6 bases). The germline gives CDR1 MNHEY, CDR2 SVGEGT. This CDR3 is 15 amino acids long. V lost 5 bases and J 4 bases, leaving 15 bases between the germline ends. CDR3 region: CASSKDSREYNEQFF. The CDR3 DNA sequence: TGTGCCAGCAGTAAGGACAGTCGAGAATACAATGAGCAGTTCTTC.

This chain joins TRBV6-5 and TRBJ1-6; no reliable D call. In germline, CDR1 is MNHEY, CDR2 SVGAGI. V was clipped by 2 bases and J by 8 bases, with 13 bases between them. CDR3 size: 15 residues. The CDR3 region has the DNA TGTGCCAGCAGTTACGAGAGGGCTACACATTCACCCCTCCACTTT. It specifies CASSYERATHSPLHF.

With regard to this clone: Other DNA variants within this sample encode the same CDR3. The V gene is TRBV30, the J gene TRBJ1-1; 7 bases agree with TRBD1. The CDR3 spans 13 residues. Per germline, CDR1 GTSNPN and CDR2 SVGIG (reference sequence). V lost 1 base, J lost 1 base, and 0 bases stayed unmatched. In nucleotides, the CDR3 is TGTGCCTGGAGTGGACAGGGGAACACTGAAGCTTTCTTT. Its protein product is CAWSGQGNTEAFF.

The chain combines TRBV9 with TRBJ2-2, with 14 bases lining up with TRBD2. This CDR3 contains 18 residues. Per the germline V gene, CDR1 is SGDLS and CDR2 is YYNGEE. V shed 3 bases and J 6 bases; nucleotides not matched to a gene: 10. CDR3 sequence reads: CASSEPGLAGVRAGELFF. The CDR3 DNA is TGTGCCAGCAGCGAACCGGGACTAGCGGGAGTACGGGCCGGGGAGCTGTTTTTT. The complete variable domain, with remaining parts taken from reference TRBV9 and TRBJ2-2, reads DSGVTQTPKHLITATGQRVTLRCSPRSGDLSVYWYQQSLDQGLQFLIQYYNGEERAKGNILERFSAQQFPDLHSELNLSSLELGDSALYFCASSEPGLAGVRAGELFFGEGSRLTVL.

The chain has TRBV7-6 and TRBJ2-5; TRBD2 matches 13 bases. J lost 2 bases, V lost 5 bases, and 2 bases had no gene match. The CDR3 consists of 15 residues. CDR1 SGHVS and CDR2 FNYEAQ come from the germline V gene. The CDR3 here is CASSKTSGGQETQYF. CDR3 nucleotide sequence: TGTGCCAGCAGCAAGACTAGCGGGGGGCAAGAGACCCAGTACTTC.

This clone was seen a handful of times. The rearrangement uses TRBV20-1 and TRBJ1-5; D might be TRBD1 (5 bases). CDR1 is DFQATT and CDR2 is SNEGSKA in the germline V gene (reference sequence). The CDR3 totals 13 residues. The V end was cut by 3 bases, the J end by 2 bases, with 8 bases between. The CDR3 here is CSASAGGNQPQHF. The CDR3 DNA is TGCAGTGCTAGTGCGGGGGGCAATCAGCCCCAGCATTTT.